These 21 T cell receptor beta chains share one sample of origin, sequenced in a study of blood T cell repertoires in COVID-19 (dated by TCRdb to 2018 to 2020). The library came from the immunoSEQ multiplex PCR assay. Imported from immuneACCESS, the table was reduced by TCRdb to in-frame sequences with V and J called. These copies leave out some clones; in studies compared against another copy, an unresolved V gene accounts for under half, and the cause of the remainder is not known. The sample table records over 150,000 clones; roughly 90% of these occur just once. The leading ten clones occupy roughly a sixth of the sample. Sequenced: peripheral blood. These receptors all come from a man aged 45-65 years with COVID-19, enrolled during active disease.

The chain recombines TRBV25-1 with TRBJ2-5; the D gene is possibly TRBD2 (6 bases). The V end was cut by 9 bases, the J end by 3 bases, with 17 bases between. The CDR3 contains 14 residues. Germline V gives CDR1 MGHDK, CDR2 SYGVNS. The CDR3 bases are TGTGCCAGACCTTGGGCTAGCGAGAAAGAGACCCAGTACTTC. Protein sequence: CARPWASEKETQYF.

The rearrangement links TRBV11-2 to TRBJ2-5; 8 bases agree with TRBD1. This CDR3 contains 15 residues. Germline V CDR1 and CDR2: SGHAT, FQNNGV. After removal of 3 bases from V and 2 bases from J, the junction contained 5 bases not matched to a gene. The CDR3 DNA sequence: TGTGCCAGCAGCTTCGTCACAGGGGGTCAAGAGACCCAGTACTTC. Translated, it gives CASSFVTGGQETQYF.

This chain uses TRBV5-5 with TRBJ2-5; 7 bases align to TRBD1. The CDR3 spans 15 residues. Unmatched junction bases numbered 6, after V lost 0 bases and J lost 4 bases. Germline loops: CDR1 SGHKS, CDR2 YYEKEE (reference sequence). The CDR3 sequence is CASSLGGTVLETQYF. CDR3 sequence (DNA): TGTGCCAGCAGCTTGGGTGGGACAGTCTTAGAGACCCAGTACTTC.

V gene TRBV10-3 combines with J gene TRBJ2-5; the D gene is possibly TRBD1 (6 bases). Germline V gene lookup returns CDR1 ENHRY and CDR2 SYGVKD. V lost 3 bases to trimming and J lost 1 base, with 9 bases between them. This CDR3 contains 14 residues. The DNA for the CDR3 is TGTGCCATCAGTGAACAGGGAGCCCAAGAGACCCAGTACTTC. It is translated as CAISEQGAQETQYF.

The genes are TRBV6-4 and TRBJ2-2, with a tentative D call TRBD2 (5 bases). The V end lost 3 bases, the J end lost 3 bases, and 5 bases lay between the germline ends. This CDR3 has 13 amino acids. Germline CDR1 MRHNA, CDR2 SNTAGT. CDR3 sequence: CASSEADTGELFF. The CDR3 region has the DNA TGTGCCAGCAGTGAAGCGGACACCGGGGAGCTGTTTTTT.

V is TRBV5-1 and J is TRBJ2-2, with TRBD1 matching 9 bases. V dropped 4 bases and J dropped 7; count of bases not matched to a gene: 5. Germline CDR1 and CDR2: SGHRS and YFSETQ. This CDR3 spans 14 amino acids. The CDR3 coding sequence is TGCGCCAGCAGCCGGGACAGGGCTTTCGGGGAGCTGTTTTTT. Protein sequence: CASSRDRAFGELFF.

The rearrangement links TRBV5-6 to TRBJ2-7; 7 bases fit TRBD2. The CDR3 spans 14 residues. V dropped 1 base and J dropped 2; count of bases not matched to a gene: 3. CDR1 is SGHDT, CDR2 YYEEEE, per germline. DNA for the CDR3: TGTGCCAGCAGCTTGATCGGGAGGACCTACGAGCAGTACTTC. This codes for CASSLIGRTYEQYF.

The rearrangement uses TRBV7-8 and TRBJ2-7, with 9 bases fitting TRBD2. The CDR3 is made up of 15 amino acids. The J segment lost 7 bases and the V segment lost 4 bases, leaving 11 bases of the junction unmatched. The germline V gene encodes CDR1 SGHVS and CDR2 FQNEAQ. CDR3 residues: CASSYGGLAGREQYF. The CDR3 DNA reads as TGTGCCAGCAGCTACGGGGGGCTAGCGGGGCGGGAGCAGTACTTC.

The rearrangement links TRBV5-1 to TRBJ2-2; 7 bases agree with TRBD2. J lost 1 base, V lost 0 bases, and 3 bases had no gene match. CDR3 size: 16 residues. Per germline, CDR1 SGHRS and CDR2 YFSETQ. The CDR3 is CASSLGASGNTGELFF. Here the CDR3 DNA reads TGCGCCAGCAGCTTGGGTGCTAGCGGGAACACCGGGGAGCTGTTTTTT.

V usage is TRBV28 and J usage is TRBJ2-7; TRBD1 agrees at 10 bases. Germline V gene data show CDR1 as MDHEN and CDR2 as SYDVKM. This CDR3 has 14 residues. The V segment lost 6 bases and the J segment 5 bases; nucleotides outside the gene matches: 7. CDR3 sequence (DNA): TGTGCCAGCAGGTGGGAGACAGGGGGCAACGAGCAGTACTTC. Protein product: CASRWETGGNEQYF.

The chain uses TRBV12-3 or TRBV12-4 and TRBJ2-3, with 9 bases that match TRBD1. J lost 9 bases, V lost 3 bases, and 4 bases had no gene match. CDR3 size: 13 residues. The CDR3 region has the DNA TGTGCCAGCAGTTTTGGGACAGGGAAGACGCAGTATTTT. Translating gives CASSFGTGKTQYF.

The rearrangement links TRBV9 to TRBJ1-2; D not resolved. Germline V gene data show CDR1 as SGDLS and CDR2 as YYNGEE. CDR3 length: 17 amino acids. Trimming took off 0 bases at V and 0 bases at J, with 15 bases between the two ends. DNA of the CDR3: TGTGCCAGCAGCGTAGGTCCCACTGACACCTCTAACTATGGCTACACCTTC. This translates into CASSVGPTDTSNYGYTF.

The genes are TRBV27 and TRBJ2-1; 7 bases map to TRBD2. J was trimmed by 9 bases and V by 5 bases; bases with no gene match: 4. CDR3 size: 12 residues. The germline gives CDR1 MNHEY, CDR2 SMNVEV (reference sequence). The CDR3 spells CASSGLVGEQFF. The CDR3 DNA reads TGTGCCAGCAGTGGACTAGTCGGTGAGCAGTTCTTC.

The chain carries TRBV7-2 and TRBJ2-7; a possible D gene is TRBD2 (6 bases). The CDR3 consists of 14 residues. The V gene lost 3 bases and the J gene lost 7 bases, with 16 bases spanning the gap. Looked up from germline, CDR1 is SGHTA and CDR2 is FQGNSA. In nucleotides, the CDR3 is TGTGCCAGCAGCTTGGCGGGGTCACGCAGAGAGCAGTACTTC. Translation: CASSLAGSRREQYF.

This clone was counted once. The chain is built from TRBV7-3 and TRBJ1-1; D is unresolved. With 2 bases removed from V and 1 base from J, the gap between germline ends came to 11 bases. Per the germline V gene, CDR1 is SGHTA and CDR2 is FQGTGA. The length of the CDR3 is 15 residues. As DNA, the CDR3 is TGTGCCAGCAGCTTACGGAGGGCAGGGAACACTGAAGCTTTCTTT. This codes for CASSLRRAGNTEAFF.

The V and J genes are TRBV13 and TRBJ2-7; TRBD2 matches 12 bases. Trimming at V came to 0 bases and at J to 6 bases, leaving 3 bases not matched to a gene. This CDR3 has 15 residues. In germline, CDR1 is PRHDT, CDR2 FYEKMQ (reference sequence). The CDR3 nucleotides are TGTGCCAGCAGCTTAGGTGCTAGCGGGGGGGTCGAGCAGTACTTC. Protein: CASSLGASGGVEQYF.

CDR3 residues: CSGGMVTGELFF. The CDR3 bases are TGTTCGGGCGGGATGGTAACCGGGGAGCTGTTTTTT. The J gene is TRBJ2-2, the V gene TRBV30, with a tentative D call TRBD2 (6 bases). The CDR3 runs to 12 residues. In germline, CDR1 is GTSNPN, CDR2 SVGIG (reference sequence).

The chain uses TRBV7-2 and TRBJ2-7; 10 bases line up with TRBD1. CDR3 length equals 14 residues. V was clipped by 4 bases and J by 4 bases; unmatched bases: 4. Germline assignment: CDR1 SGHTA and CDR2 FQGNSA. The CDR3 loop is CASSSRDRGYEQYF. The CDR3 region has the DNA TGTGCCAGCAGCTCCCGGGACAGGGGTTACGAGCAGTACTTC.

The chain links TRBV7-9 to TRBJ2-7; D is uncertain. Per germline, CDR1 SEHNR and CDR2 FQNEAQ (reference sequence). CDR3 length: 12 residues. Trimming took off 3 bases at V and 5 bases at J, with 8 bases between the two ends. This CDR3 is CASSFLSDEQYF. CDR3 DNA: TGTGCCAGCAGCTTTCTCTCGGACGAGCAGTACTTC.

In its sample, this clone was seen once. The CDR3 protein is CASRAGLYGYTF. CDR3 DNA sequence: TGTGCCAGTAGAGCGGGCCTCTATGGCTACACCTTC. V usage is TRBV19 and J usage is TRBJ1-2; D gene unclear. The V end lost 6 bases, the J end lost 4 bases, and 9 bases lay between the germline ends. This CDR3 is built from 12 residues. Germline V CDR1 and CDR2: LNHDA, SQIVND (reference sequence).

CDR3 loop: CASSLLYEIRAYGYTF. CDR3 sequence (DNA): TGTGCCAGCAGCTTGTTGTACGAAATCCGCGCCTATGGCTACACCTTC. V gene TRBV5-6 combines with J gene TRBJ1-2; D is uncertain. Germline values: CDR1 SGHDT, CDR2 YYEEEE. The CDR3 spans 16 residues. V was shortened by 1 base and J by 4 bases, with 17 bases between the two germline ends.